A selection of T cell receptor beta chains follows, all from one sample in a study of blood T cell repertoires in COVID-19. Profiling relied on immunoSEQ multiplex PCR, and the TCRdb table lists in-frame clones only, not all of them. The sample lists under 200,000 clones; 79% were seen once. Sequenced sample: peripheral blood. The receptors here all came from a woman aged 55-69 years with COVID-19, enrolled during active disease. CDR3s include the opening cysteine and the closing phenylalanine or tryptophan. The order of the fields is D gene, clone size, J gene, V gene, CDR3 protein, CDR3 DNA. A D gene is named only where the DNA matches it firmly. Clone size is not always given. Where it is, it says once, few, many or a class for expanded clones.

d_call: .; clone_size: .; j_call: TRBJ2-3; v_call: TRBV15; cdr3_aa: CATRGYGTDTQYF; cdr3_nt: TGTGCCACCCGGGGGTATGGGACAGATACGCAGTATTTT
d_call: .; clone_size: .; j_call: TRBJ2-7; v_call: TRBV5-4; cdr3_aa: CASSSRQNSIYEQYF; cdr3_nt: TGTGCCAGCAGCTCCCGACAGAATAGTATCTACGAGCAGTACTTC
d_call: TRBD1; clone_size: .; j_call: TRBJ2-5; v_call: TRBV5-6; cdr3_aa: CASSLVGTGGEVPTQYF; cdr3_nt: TGTGCCAGCAGCTTGGTGGGGACAGGGGGCGAGGTACCGACCCAGTACTTC
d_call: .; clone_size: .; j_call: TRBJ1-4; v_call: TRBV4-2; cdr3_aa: CASSHPQGSNEKLFF; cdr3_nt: TGTGCCAGCAGCCACCCACAGGGAAGTAATGAAAAACTGTTTTTT
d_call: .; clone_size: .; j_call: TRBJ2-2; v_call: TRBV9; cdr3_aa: CASSKGGDPVPGELFF; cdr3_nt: TGTGCCAGCAGCAAAGGGGGGGATCCCGTGCCCGGGGAGCTGTTTTTT
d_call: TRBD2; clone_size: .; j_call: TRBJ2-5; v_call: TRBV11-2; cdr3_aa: CASSMTSGRKETQYF; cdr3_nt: TGTGCCAGCAGCATGACTAGCGGGAGGAAAGAGACCCAGTACTTC
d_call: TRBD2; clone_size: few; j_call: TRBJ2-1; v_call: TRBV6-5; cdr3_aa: CASSSPGTSGYNEQFF; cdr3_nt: TGTGCCAGCAGTTCACCCGGGACTAGCGGTTACAATGAGCAGTTCTTC
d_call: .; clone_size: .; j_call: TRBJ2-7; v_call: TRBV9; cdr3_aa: CASSSPKGVLDYEQYF; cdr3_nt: TGTGCCAGCAGCTCCCCCAAGGGGGTCCTCGACTACGAGCAGTACTTC
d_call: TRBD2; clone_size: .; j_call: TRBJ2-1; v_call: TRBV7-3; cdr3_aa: CASSLASGSQNEQFF; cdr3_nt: TGTGCCAGCAGCTTAGCTAGCGGGAGCCAAAATGAGCAGTTCTTC
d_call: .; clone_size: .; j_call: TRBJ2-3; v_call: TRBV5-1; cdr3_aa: CASSGREGQGDTQYF; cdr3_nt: TGCGCCAGCAGCGGCCGGGAAGGGCAAGGAGATACGCAGTATTTT
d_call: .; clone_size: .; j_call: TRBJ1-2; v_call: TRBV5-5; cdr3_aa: CASSLSDRSNYGYTF; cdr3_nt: TGTGCCAGCAGCTTGTCTGACAGATCTAACTATGGCTACACCTTC
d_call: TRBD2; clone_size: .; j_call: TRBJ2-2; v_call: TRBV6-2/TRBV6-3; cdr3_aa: CASSPLASGPYTGELFF; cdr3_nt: TGTGCCAGCAGCCCCCTGGCTAGCGGGCCATACACCGGGGAGCTGTTTTTT
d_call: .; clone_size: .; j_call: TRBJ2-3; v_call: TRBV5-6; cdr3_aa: CASSLTGSTDTQYF; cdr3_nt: TGTGCCAGCAGCTTAACAGGGAGCACAGATACGCAGTATTTT
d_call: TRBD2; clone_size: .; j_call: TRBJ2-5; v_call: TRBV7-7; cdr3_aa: CASSQGTRAQETQYF; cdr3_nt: TGTGCTAGCAGCCAAGGGACTAGGGCCCAAGAGACCCAGTACTTC
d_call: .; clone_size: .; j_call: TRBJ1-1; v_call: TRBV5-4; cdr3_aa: CASSSGNLNTEAFF; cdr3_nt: TGTGCCAGCAGCTCGGGAAATTTGAACACTGAAGCTTTCTTT
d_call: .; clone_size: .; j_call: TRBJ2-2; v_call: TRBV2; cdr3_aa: CASGNRATGELFF; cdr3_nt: TGTGCCAGCGGAAACAGGGCGACCGGGGAGCTGTTTTTT
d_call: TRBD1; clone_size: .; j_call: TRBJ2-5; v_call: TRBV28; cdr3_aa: CATGQVQETQYF; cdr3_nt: TGTGCCACGGGACAGGTCCAAGAGACCCAGTACTTC
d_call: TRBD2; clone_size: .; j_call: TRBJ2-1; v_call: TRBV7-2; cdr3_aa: CASSLVGLAGAHGYNEQFF; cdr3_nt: TGTGCCAGCAGCTTAGTGGGACTAGCGGGAGCCCATGGCTACAATGAGCAGTTCTTC
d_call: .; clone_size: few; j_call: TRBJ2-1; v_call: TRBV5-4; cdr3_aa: CASSRVGGADNEQFF; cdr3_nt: TGTGCCAGCAGCCGCGTGGGGGGGGCTGACAATGAGCAGTTCTTC
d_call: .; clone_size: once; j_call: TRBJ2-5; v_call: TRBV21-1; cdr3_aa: CASSKGERETQYF; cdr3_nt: TGTGCCAGCAGCAAAGGGGAGCGTGAGACCCAGTACTTC
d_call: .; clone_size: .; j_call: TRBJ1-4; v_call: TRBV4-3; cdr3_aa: CASSQDREEKLFF; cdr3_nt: TGCGCCAGCAGCCAAGACCGGGAGGAAAAACTGTTTTTT
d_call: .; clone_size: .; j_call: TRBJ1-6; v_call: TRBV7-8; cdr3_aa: CASSLFRGESYNSPLHF; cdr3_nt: TGTGCCAGCAGCTTATTTCGGGGGGAATCATATAATTCACCCCTCCACTTT
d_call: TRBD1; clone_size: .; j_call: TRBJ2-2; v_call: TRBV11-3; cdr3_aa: CASSADRGNTGELFF; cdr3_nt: TGTGCCAGCAGCGCAGACAGGGGTAACACCGGGGAGCTGTTTTTT
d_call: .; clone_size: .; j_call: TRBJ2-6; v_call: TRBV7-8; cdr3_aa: CASSLGVSGANVLTF; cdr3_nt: TGTGCCAGCAGCCTCGGGGTGAGCGGGGCCAACGTCCTGACTTTC
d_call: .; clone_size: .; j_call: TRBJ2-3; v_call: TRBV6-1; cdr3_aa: CASSEPLGLPTDTQYF; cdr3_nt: TGTGCCAGCAGTGAACCGCTGGGCCTTCCCACAGATACGCAGTATTTT
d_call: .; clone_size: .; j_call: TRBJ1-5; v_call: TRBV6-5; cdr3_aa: CASSYSNGGPQHF; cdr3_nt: TGTGCCAGCAGTTACTCTAACGGGGGGCCCCAGCATTTT
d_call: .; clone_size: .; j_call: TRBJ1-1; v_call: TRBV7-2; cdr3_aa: CASSLDMVLGAFF; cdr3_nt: TGTGCCAGCAGCTTAGATATGGTTCTAGGAGCTTTCTTT
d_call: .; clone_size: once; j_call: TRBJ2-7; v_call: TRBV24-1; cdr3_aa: CATSERDRRAYEQYF; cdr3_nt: TGTGCCACCAGTGAGCGGGACAGAAGAGCCTACGAGCAGTACTTC
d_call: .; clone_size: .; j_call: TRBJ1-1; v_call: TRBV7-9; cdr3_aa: CASSRSWNTEAFF; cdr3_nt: TGTGCCAGCAGCCGTTCTTGGAACACTGAAGCTTTCTTT
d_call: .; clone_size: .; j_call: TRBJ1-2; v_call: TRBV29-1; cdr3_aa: CSVDLEDYGYTF; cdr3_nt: TGCAGCGTTGATTTAGAAGACTATGGCTACACCTTC
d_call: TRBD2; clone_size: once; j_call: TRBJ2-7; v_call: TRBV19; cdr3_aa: CASSIGWTSYEQYF; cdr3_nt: TGTGCCAGTAGTATTGGTTGGACTAGCTACGAGCAGTACTTC
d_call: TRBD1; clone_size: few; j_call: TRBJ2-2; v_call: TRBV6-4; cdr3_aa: CASSVQGQANTGELFF; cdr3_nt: TGTGCCAGCAGTGTCCAAGGACAGGCGAACACCGGGGAGCTGTTTTTT
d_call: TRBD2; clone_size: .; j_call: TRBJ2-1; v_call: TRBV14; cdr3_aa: CASSQRGSSYNEQFF; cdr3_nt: TGTGCCAGCAGCCAGCGGGGGAGCTCCTACAATGAGCAGTTCTTC
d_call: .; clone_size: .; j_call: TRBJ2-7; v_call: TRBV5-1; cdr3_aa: CASSLAELDRSYEQYF; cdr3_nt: TGCGCCAGCAGCTTGGCCGAGCTAGACAGATCCTACGAGCAGTACTTC
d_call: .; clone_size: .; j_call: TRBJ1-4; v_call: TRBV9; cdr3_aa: CASSGDRYNEKLFF; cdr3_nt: TGTGCCAGCAGCGGCGACAGATATAATGAAAAACTGTTTTTT
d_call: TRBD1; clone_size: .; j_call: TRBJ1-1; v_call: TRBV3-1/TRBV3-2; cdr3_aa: CASSQGGTGNTEAFF; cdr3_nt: TGTGCCAGCAGCCAAGGGGGGACAGGGAACACTGAAGCTTTCTTT
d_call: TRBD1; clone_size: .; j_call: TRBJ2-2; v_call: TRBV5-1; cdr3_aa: CASSLVGTGASYTGELFF; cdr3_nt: TGCGCCAGCAGCTTGGTGGGGACAGGGGCCTCTTACACCGGGGAGCTGTTTTTT
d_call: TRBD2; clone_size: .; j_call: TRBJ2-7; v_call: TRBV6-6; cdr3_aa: CASSPGLAFEQYF; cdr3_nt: TGTGCCAGCAGCCCGGGACTAGCGTTTGAGCAGTACTTC
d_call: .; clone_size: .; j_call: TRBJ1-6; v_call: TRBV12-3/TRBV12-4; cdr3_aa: CASSSSVGAPLHF; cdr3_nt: TGTGCCAGCAGTTCCTCGGTCGGGGCACCCCTCCACTTT
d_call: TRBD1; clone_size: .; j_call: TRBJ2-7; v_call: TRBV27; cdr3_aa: CASSSPRTGGNEQYF; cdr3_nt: TGTGCCAGCAGTTCCCCTCGGACAGGGGGCAACGAGCAGTACTTC
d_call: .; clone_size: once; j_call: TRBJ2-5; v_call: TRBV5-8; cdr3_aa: CASSVMDSPYQETQYF; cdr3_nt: TGTGCCAGCAGCGTCATGGACAGCCCGTACCAAGAGACCCAGTACTTC
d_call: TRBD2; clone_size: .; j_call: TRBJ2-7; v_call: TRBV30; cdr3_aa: CAWSVLLADTYEQYF; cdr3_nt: TGTGCCTGGAGTGTACTGCTAGCGGATACCTACGAGCAGTACTTC
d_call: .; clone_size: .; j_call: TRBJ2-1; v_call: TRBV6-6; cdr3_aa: CASKPFSSYNEQFF; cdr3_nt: TGTGCCAGCAAGCCCTTTAGCTCCTACAATGAGCAGTTCTTC
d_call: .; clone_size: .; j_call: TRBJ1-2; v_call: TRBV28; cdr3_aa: CASSLLANYGYTF; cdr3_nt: TGTGCCAGCAGTTTATTAGCTAACTATGGCTACACCTTC
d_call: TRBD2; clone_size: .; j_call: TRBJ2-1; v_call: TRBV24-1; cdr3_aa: CATSAPGSGGAGQFF; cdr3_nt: TGTGCCACCAGTGCGCCGGGTAGCGGGGGGGCTGGGCAGTTCTTC
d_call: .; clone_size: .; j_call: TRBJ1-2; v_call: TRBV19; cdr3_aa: CASSMEHDYSYGYTF; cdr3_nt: TGTGCCAGTAGTATGGAGCACGACTATTCCTATGGCTACACCTTC
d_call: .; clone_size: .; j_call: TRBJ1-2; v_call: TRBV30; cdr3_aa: CAWSNLGYTF; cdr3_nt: TGTGCCTGGAGTAATCTCGGCTACACCTTC
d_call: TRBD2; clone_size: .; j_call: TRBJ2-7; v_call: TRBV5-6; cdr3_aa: CASSLSGWSYEQYF; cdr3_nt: TGTGCCAGCAGCCTTAGCGGGTGGTCCTACGAGCAGTACTTC
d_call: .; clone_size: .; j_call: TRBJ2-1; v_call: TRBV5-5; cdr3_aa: CASSPRGFMGQIYNEQFF; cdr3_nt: TGTGCCAGCAGCCCGAGGGGGTTCATGGGCCAAATATACAATGAGCAGTTCTTC
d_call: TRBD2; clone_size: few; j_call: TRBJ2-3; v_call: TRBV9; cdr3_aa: CASSVLAGGRYTDTQYF; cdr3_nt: TGTGCCAGCAGCGTCCTAGCGGGGGGGAGGTACACAGATACGCAGTATTTT
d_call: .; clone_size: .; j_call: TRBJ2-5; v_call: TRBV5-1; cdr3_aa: CASSRVGAEQETQYF; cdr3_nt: TGCGCCAGCAGCAGGGTCGGAGCGGAGCAAGAGACCCAGTACTTC
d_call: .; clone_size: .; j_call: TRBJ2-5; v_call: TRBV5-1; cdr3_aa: CASSFGGSQETQYF; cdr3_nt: TGCGCCAGCAGCTTCGGCGGGTCCCAAGAGACCCAGTACTTC
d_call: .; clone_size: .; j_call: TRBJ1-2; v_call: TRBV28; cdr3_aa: CASIPTGVDFGYTF; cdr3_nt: TGTGCCAGCATCCCGACGGGGGTTGATTTTGGCTACACCTTC
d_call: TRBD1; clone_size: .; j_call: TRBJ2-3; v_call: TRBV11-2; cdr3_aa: CASSPDRVTPPITDTQYF; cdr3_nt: TGTGCCAGCAGCCCTGACAGGGTAACTCCACCAATCACAGATACGCAGTATTTT
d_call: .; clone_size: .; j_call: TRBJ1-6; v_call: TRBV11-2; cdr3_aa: CASSPTPRGGVAPLHF; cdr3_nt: TGTGCCAGCAGCCCAACACCGAGGGGGGGGGTTGCACCCCTCCACTTT
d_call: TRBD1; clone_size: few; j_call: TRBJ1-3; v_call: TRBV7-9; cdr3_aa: CASSPQGGSGNTIYF; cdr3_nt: TGTGCCAGCAGCCCTCAGGGGGGAAGCGGAAACACCATATATTTT
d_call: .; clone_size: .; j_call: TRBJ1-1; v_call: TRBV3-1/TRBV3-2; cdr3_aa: CASSQASRGTEAFF; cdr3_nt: TGTGCCAGCAGCCAAGCCTCCCGGGGCACTGAAGCTTTCTTT
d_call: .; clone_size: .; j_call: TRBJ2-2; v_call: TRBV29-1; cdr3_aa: CSVVGAGELFF; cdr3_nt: TGCAGCGTTGTAGGGGCCGGGGAGCTGTTTTTT
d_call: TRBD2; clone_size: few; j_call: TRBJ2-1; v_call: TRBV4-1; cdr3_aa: CASSQAALAGGREQFF; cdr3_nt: TGCGCCAGCAGCCAAGCGGCGCTAGCGGGAGGGCGAGAGCAGTTCTTC
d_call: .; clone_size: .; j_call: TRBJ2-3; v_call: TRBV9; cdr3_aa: CASSVEASATDTQYF; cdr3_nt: TGTGCCAGCAGCGTAGAGGCTAGCGCCACAGATACGCAGTATTTT